The 24 T cell receptor beta chains listed next were all sequenced from one sample in a study of OX40 agonist ivuxolimab in advanced cancers. Receptor libraries were prepared by the immunoSEQ multiplex PCR assay. Drawn from immuneACCESS, this table holds only the in-frame rearrangements with V and J called that TCRdb kept. Clones are partly lost; checked studies trace under half to an unresolved V gene and leave the rest unexplained. This sample is represented by fewer than 70,000 clones; around 93% of them were singletons. 9.5% to 15% of the sample comes from the top ten. The source was CD4+ or CD8+ T cells sorted from blood, collected in a trial of the OX40 agonist ivuxolimab. These receptors came from an adult with an advanced solid tumor such as melanoma, head and neck, liver or kidney cancer.

The chain recombines TRBV29-1 with TRBJ2-7; TRBD1 agrees at 7 bases. The CDR3 runs to 13 residues. Trimming took 5 bases from V and 0 from J; bases not matched to a gene: 4. Germline assignment: CDR1 SQVTM and CDR2 ANQGSEA. The CDR3 bases are TGCAGCGTTCATGGGACAGACTCCTACGAGCAGTACTTC. Its translation: CSVHGTDSYEQYF.

This clone appeared once. V gene TRBV6-6 combines with J gene TRBJ2-7; D is possibly TRBD1 (5 bases). Germline CDR1 is MNHNY and CDR2 is SVGAGI (reference sequence). The CDR3 is made up of 14 amino acids. V was trimmed by 0 bases and J by 3 bases, leaving 9 bases between them. CDR3 bases: TGTGCCAGCAGTTACTCGTCAGGGTACTACGAGCAGTACTTC. Translated: CASSYSSGYYEQYF.

The CDR3 protein is CASSSRTGGVQAFF. The CDR3 DNA reads TGTGCCAGCAGCTCCCGGACAGGAGGGGTTCAGGCGTTCTTC. The chain uses TRBV5-6 and TRBJ2-1, with D possibly matching TRBD1 (7 bases). In germline, CDR1 is SGHDT, CDR2 YYEEEE. V was shortened by 3 bases and J by 15 bases, with 22 bases between the two germline ends. The CDR3 spans 14 residues.

This sequence joins TRBV6-1 and TRBJ2-1; D perhaps matches TRBD2 (6 bases). Germline V lookup: CDR1 MNHNS, CDR2 SASEGT. The ends were cut back, 10 bases at V and 0 bases at J, with 13 bases in the middle. The CDR3 totals 14 residues. CDR3 sequence: CAIKARDSYNEQFF. The CDR3 DNA follows: TGTGCCATTAAAGCGCGGGACTCCTACAATGAGCAGTTCTTC.

This clone is a singleton in its sample. The J gene is TRBJ2-5, the V gene TRBV12-5; the match to TRBD2 covers 7 bases. V trimming: 7 bases; J trimming: 1 base; junction bases outside the gene matches: 15. The CDR3 spans 17 residues. Germline V lookup: CDR1 LGHNT, CDR2 FRNRAP. CDR3 residues: CASAPTGRVQGQETQYF. The CDR3 nucleotides are TGTGCTAGTGCCCCGACGGGGAGGGTCCAGGGCCAAGAGACCCAGTACTTC.

This clone is medium-sized in the sample. The chain recombines TRBV27 with TRBJ2-7, with D hard to call. CDR1 is MNHEY, CDR2 SMNVEV, per germline (reference sequence). The CDR3 consists of 9 residues. Between the trimmed V and J ends, which lost 8 bases and 4 bases, there was a span of 3 bases. The CDR3 DNA reads as TGTGCCAGCGGTTACGAGCAGTACTTC. This encodes CASGYEQYF.

This clone was counted a single time. The rearrangement uses TRBV25-1 and TRBJ2-3; D is unresolved. This CDR3 has 13 residues. The V gene's germline CDR1 is MGHDK and CDR2 SYGVNS. V was trimmed by 3 bases and J by 4 bases, leaving 8 bases between them. The CDR3 region is CASSDWSPDTQYF. The DNA for the CDR3 is TGTGCCAGCAGTGACTGGTCGCCAGATACGCAGTATTTT.

A note on this clone: This specimen includes other DNA sequences encoding the same CDR3. The J gene is TRBJ2-7, the V gene TRBV5-5; D gene uncertain. The CDR3 runs 14 residues. Trimming shortened V by 2 bases and J by 0 bases, and 9 bases separated the two germline ends. The germline V gene encodes CDR1 SGHKS and CDR2 YYEKEE (reference sequence). The CDR3 DNA follows: TGTGCCAGCAGCTTTGTGGGCTACTCCTACGAGCAGTACTTC. It yields the protein CASSFVGYSYEQYF.

The rearrangement uses TRBV10-3 and TRBJ2-7; perhaps TRBD1 as D (5 bases). V was trimmed by 0 bases and J by 1 base, leaving 7 bases between them. This CDR3 has 14 residues. CDR1 is ENHRY and CDR2 is SYGVKD in the germline V gene. The chain's CDR3 is CAISESPGSYEQYF. The CDR3 coding sequence is TGTGCCATCAGTGAGTCGCCAGGGTCCTACGAGCAGTACTTC.

The V gene is TRBV19, the J gene TRBJ2-7; 11 bases line up with TRBD2. The CDR3 runs 14 residues. Germline CDR1 is LNHDA and CDR2 is SQIVND (reference sequence). V dropped 3 bases and J dropped 3; count of bases not matched to a gene: 1. The CDR3 coding sequence is TGTGCCAGTAGTATCGGGACTAGCGGCTACGAGCAGTACTTC. This translates into CASSIGTSGYEQYF.

This chain connects TRBV9 to TRBJ2-7; no reliable D call. Germline loops: CDR1 SGDLS, CDR2 YYNGEE. The CDR3 length is 13 residues. Trimming pared 0 bases from V and 3 bases from J, leaving 7 bases between. In DNA, the CDR3 is TGTGCCAGCAGCGTAGGACTGAACTACGAGCAGTACTTC. Amino acid sequence: CASSVGLNYEQYF.

The rearrangement uses TRBV7-3 and TRBJ2-3, with D uncertain. V lost 1 base and J 2 bases, leaving 4 bases between the germline ends. The CDR3 covers 13 residues. The germline gives CDR1 SGHTA, CDR2 FQGTGA. The DNA for the CDR3 is TGTGCCAGCAGCTTAATCGCCACAGATACGCAGTATTTT. Translated: CASSLIATDTQYF.

This clone was recorded once. CDR3 protein: CASLGTTNTGELFF. The DNA of the CDR3 is TGTGCCAGCCTTGGGACTACCAACACCGGGGAGCTGTTTTTT. The rearrangement links TRBV7-9 to TRBJ2-2, with TRBD2 identical over 7 bases. Germline assignment: CDR1 SEHNR and CDR2 FQNEAQ (reference sequence). The CDR3 loop spans 14 amino acids. J gave up 2 bases and V 8 bases, and 5 bases lay outside the gene matches.

This chain uses TRBV10-2 with TRBJ2-1; 9 positions match TRBD2. Trimming removed 4 bases from V and 3 bases from J; junction bases left unmatched: 4. From germline, CDR1 is WSHSY and CDR2 SAAADI. CDR3 length: 15 residues. The CDR3 loop is CASSVSGSFYNEQFF. In nucleotides, the CDR3 is TGCGCCAGCAGTGTTAGCGGGAGCTTCTACAATGAGCAGTTCTTC.

The V gene is TRBV7-9, the J gene TRBJ1-2; 10 positions match TRBD1. The CDR3 loop spans 18 amino acids. Germline CDR1 SEHNR, CDR2 FQNEAQ (reference sequence). V dropped 5 bases and J dropped 5; count of bases not matched to a gene: 17. The CDR3 loop reads CASSTTAGTGASWYGYTF. In DNA, the CDR3 is TGTGCCAGCAGCACGACCGCCGGGACAGGGGCCAGTTGGTATGGCTACACCTTC.

The sample holds a few counts of this clone. The V and J genes are TRBV21-1 and TRBJ2-3; the D call of TRBD2 is as the table states it, not checked on the DNA. TRBV21-1 is deemed a pseudogene. This CDR3 comprises 20 residues. CDR3 region: CASSKAGALAGARSPDTQYF. The CDR3 DNA is TGTGCCAGCAGCAAAGCAGGGGCCCTAGCGGGTGCTCGGAGCCCAGATACGCAGTATTTT.

The chain employs TRBV7-2 and TRBJ2-1; possibly TRBD2 for D (5 bases). V was cut by 0 bases and J by 5 bases, with 8 bases left in between. This CDR3 region has 14 residues. CDR1 is SGHTA, CDR2 FQGNSA, per germline. CDR3 DNA: TGTGCCAGCAGCTTAGCCCCCGGGGACAATGAGCAGTTCTTC. Its translation is CASSLAPGDNEQFF. Drawing the rest from reference TRBV7-2 and TRBJ2-1, the complete variable domain is GAGVSQSPSNKVTEKGKDVELRCDPISGHTALYWYRQSLGQGLEFLIYFQGNSAPDKSGLPSDRFSAERTGGSVSTLTIQRTQQEDSAVYLCASSLAPGDNEQFFGPGTRLTVL.

This sequence joins TRBV6-6 and TRBJ2-2; 11 nucleotides agree with TRBD2. Per germline, CDR1 MNHNY and CDR2 SVGAGI (reference sequence). The junction had 4 bases not matched to a gene; V was cut back by 2 bases and J by 5 bases. The CDR3 is 16 residues long. The CDR3 DNA reads as TGTGCCAGCAGTTACACACTAGCGGGAGAGACCGGGGAGCTGTTTTTT. As protein: CASSYTLAGETGELFF.

The chain uses TRBV7-9 and TRBJ2-2; 9 bases align to TRBD1. V dropped 5 bases and J dropped 2; count of bases not matched to a gene: 15. CDR3 length equals 19 residues. Germline V CDR1 and CDR2: SEHNR, FQNEAQ (reference sequence). The CDR3 spells CASSPTWTGEIGNTGELFF. CDR3 bases: TGTGCCAGCAGCCCCACCTGGACAGGGGAGATCGGAAACACCGGGGAGCTGTTTTTT.

The V call is TRBV9, the J call TRBJ2-3; TRBD2 matches 10 bases. This CDR3 region has 15 residues. The germline CDR1 and CDR2 sequences are SGDLS and YYNGEE. After removal of 3 bases from V and 2 bases from J, the junction contained 3 bases not matched to a gene. CDR3 sequence reads: CASSDGTSVTDTQYF. Written as DNA, the CDR3 is TGTGCCAGCAGCGACGGGACTAGCGTCACAGATACGCAGTATTTT.

The chain combines TRBV7-2 with TRBJ2-3; tentative D call: TRBD2 (5 bases). Germline CDR1 and CDR2: SGHTA and FQGNSA. This CDR3 has 18 amino acids. V was clipped by 1 base and J by 0 bases, with 17 bases between them. The CDR3 nucleotides read TGTGCCAGCAGCTTAGTCGTTTTGCGGGCGGTTAGCACAGATACGCAGTATTTT. This translates into CASSLVVLRAVSTDTQYF.

This clone appeared once. V gene TRBV14 combines with J gene TRBJ2-7; no reliable D call. V shed 0 bases and J shed 3 bases, with 6 bases lying between them. This CDR3 has 13 residues. Germline CDR1 and CDR2: SGHDN and FVKESK. CDR3 amino acids: CASSQDKRYEQYF. The CDR3 DNA reads as TGTGCCAGCAGCCAAGATAAGCGCTACGAGCAGTACTTC. The entire variable domain, with the rest obtained from reference TRBV14 and TRBJ2-7, is as follows: EAGVTQFPSHSVIEKGQTVTLRCDPISGHDNLYWYRRVMGKEIKFLLHFVKESKQDESGMPNNRFLAERTGGTYSTLKVQPAELEDSGVYFCASSQDKRYEQYFGPGTRLTVT.

CDR3 DNA: TGTGCCAGCAGCTGGGGTGTTAGCGGGAGTTACGAGCAGTACTTC. Amino acids: CASSWGVSGSYEQYF. This sequence joins TRBV7-2 and TRBJ2-7, with 9 positions matching TRBD2. The germline CDR1 and CDR2 sequences are SGHTA and FQGNSA. The J segment lost 4 bases and the V segment lost 4 bases, leaving 8 bases of the junction unmatched. This CDR3 is built from 15 residues.

In this sample, this clone turned up once. This rearrangement joins TRBV6-6 to TRBJ1-1; no definite D call. Germline V gives CDR1 MNHNY, CDR2 SVGAGI (reference sequence). This CDR3 contains 11 residues. V shed 6 bases and J shed 7 bases, with 9 bases lying between them. The CDR3 DNA reads as TGTGCCAGCAGACAGAGTGTTGAAGCTTTCTTT. Translating it yields CASRQSVEAFF.